Below, 13 T cell receptor beta chains from the same sample are listed, as sequenced in a study of shared clonotypes between healthy human individuals. Generated by immunoSEQ multiplex PCR, the TCRdb table keeps only in-frame clones and is missing some. Here the sample spans roughly 1,600,000 clones, less than 99% being singletons. Sequencing was done on a sample of naive CD4+ T cells sorted from blood. Subset defined: CD45RA+ positively selected. These receptors all stem from a young man in good health.

The CDR3 reads CASGKVSSYEQYF. The CDR3 DNA reads TGTGCCAGCGGAAAAGTAAGCTCCTACGAGCAGTACTTC. V gene TRBV28 combines with J gene TRBJ2-7; D is unresolved. This CDR3 is built from 13 residues. The germline CDR1 and CDR2 sequences are MDHEN and SYDVKM. V was cut by 8 bases and J by 0 bases, with 11 bases left in between.

V and J are TRBV5-1 and TRBJ2-1; 7 bases match TRBD1. CDR1 is SGHRS, CDR2 YFSETQ, per germline. Unmatched junction bases numbered 6, after V lost 0 bases and J lost 0 bases. The CDR3 runs 17 residues. For the CDR3, the DNA is TGCGCCAGCAGCTTGGCCCCCCCAGGGGGCTCCTACAATGAGCAGTTCTTC. This encodes CASSLAPPGGSYNEQFF.

The rearrangement uses TRBV6-5 and TRBJ2-2; TRBD2 matches 8 bases. Trimming cost V 0 bases and J 5 bases; bases outside gene matches: 5. Germline V lookup: CDR1 MNHEY, CDR2 SVGAGI. The length of the CDR3 is 16 residues. The CDR3 region is CASSYSSGSGTGELFF. CDR3 in DNA: TGTGCCAGCAGTTACTCGAGCGGGAGCGGGACCGGGGAGCTGTTTTTT.

The genes are TRBV27 and TRBJ2-7; weak D call: TRBD2 (6 bases). Germline V gene sequence: CDR1 MNHEY, CDR2 SMNVEV (reference sequence). The CDR3 totals 14 residues. V lost 6 bases and J 1 base, leaving 13 bases between the germline ends. The CDR3 here is CASRGGAGSYEQYF. Here the CDR3 DNA reads TGTGCCAGCAGGGGCGGGGCAGGGTCCTACGAGCAGTACTTC.

V usage is TRBV19 and J usage is TRBJ1-5; no clear D. The CDR3 is 13 residues long. V was trimmed by 4 bases and J by 6 bases, leaving 10 bases between them. Per the germline V gene, CDR1 is LNHDA and CDR2 is SQIVND (reference sequence). The CDR3 DNA reads as TGTGCCAGTAGTAGTGGACGGGGTCAGCCCCAGCATTTT. Translating gives CASSSGRGQPQHF.

The chain links TRBV7-2 to TRBJ2-7; no clear D gene. The CDR3 totals 15 residues. The germline V and J ends were trimmed by 4 bases and 0 bases, with 13 bases remaining between them. The germline gives CDR1 SGHTA, CDR2 FQGNSA. The CDR3 region is CASSSGPSSSYEQYF. Written as DNA, the CDR3 is TGTGCCAGCAGCTCCGGGCCGTCGAGCTCCTACGAGCAGTACTTC.

The rearrangement joins TRBV5-4 to TRBJ1-4; 10 bases map to TRBD1. V was clipped by 0 bases and J by 8 bases; unmatched bases: 4. The CDR3 is 15 amino acids. Germline-derived CDR1 and CDR2 are SGHNT and YYREEE (reference sequence). CDR3 nucleotide sequence: TGTGCCAGCAGCTTGGGGGACAGGGGCCGGGAAAAACTGTTTTTT. The encoded protein is CASSLGDRGREKLFF.

The J gene is TRBJ2-3, the V gene TRBV27; 9 bases match TRBD2. The germline V gene has CDR1 MNHEY and CDR2 SMNVEV (reference sequence). V lost 3 bases and J lost 2; bases outside the gene matches: 9. CDR3 length: 17 residues. CDR3 sequence reads: CASSLTVGTSYTDTQYF. CDR3 bases: TGTGCCAGCAGTTTGACGGTTGGGACTAGCTACACAGATACGCAGTATTTT.

The genes are TRBV7-6 and TRBJ2-1, with D unclear. This CDR3 contains 14 residues. CDR1 SGHVS and CDR2 FNYEAQ come from the germline V gene. V lost 1 base to trimming and J lost 5 bases, with 9 bases between them. In DNA form, the CDR3 reads TGTGCCAGCAGCTTAGGAATCACTAACAATGAGCAGTTCTTC. Translating it yields CASSLGITNNEQFF.

This rearrangement joins TRBV5-1 to TRBJ2-2; TRBD1 agrees at 9 bases. Germline V gene data show CDR1 as SGHRS and CDR2 as YFSETQ. Trimming took 5 bases from V and 1 from J; bases not matched to a gene: 3. CDR3 length: 15 residues. CDR3 loop: CASRRQGGNTGELFF. CDR3 DNA sequence: TGCGCCAGCAGGCGACAGGGGGGGAACACCGGGGAGCTGTTTTTT.

This clone was picked up one time. CDR3 loop: CASSAHSQGHTEAFF. The CDR3, as DNA: TGTGCCAGCAGCGCCCATTCTCAGGGGCACACTGAAGCTTTCTTT. The chain combines TRBV9 with TRBJ1-1, with D perhaps TRBD1 (6 bases). V lost 3 bases, J lost 3 bases, and 15 bases lay in between. The CDR3 contains 15 residues. Germline V gene sequence: CDR1 SGDLS, CDR2 YYNGEE.

The chain carries TRBV21-1 and TRBJ2-1; the table's TRBD2 call for D was not verified on the DNA. TRBV21-1 is described as a pseudogene. The CDR3 extends over 13 amino acids. CDR3 amino acids: CARREGGVNEQFF. CDR3 in DNA: TGTGCCAGGAGGGAAGGAGGGGTCAATGAGCAGTTCTTC.

V and J are TRBV7-3 and TRBJ1-2, with 12 bases fitting TRBD1. CDR3 length equals 15 residues. Germline CDR1 SGHTA, CDR2 FQGTGA. Germline trimming cut 5 bases from V and 7 bases from J; bases unmatched to any gene: 8. In DNA, the CDR3 is TGTGCCAGCAGCACCATAGGGACAGGGGGCGGTGGCTACACCTTC. Residues: CASSTIGTGGGGYTF.